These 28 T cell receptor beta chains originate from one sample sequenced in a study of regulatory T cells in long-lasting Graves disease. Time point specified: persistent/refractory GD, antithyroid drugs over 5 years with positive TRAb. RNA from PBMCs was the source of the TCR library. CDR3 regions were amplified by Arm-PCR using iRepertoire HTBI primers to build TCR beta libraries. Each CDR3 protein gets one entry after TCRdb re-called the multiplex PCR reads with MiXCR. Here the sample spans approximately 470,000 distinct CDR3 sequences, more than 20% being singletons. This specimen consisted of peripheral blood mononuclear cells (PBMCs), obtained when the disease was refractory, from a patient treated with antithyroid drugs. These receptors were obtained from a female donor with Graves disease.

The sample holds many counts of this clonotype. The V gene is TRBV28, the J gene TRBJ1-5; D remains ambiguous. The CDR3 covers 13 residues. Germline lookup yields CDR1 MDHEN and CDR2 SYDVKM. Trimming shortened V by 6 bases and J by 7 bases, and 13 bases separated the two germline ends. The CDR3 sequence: CASSPPGTQPQHF. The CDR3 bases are TGTGCCAGCAGCCCCCCCGGCACGCAGCCCCAGCATTTT. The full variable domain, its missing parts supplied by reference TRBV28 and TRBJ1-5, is DVKVTQSSRYLVKRTGEKVFLECVQDMDHENMFWYRQDPGLGLRLIYFSYDVKMKEKGDIPEGYSVSREKKERFSLILESASTNQTSMYLCASSPPGTQPQHFGDGTRLSIL.

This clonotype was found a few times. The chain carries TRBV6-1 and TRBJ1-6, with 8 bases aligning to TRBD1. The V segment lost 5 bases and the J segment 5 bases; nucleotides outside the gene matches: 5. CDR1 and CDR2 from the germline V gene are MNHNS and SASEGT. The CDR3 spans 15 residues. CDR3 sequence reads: CASSLTGENNSPLHF. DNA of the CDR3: TGTGCCAGCAGTCTGACAGGGGAAAATAATTCACCCCTCCACTTT.

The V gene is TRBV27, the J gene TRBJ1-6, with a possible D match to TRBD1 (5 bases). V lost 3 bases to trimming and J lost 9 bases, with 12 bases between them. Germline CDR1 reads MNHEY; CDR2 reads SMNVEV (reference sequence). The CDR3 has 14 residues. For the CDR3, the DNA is TGTGCCAGCAGTTTGGGCAGGGTAGTTTCACCCCTCCACTTT. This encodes CASSLGRVVSPLHF.

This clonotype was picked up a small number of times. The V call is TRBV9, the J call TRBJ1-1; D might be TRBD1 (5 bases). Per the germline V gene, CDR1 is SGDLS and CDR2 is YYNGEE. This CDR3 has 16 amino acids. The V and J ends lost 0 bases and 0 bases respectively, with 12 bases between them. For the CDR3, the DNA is TGTGCCAGCAGCGTAGGGGCAGGGAACCTGAACACTGAAGCTTTCTTT. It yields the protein CASSVGAGNLNTEAFF.

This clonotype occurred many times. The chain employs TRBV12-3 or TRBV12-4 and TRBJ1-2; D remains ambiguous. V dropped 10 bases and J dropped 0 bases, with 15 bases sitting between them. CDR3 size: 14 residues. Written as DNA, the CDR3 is TGTGCCACCATAAGAAACCTAGCTAACTATGGCTACACCTTC. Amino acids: CATIRNLANYGYTF.

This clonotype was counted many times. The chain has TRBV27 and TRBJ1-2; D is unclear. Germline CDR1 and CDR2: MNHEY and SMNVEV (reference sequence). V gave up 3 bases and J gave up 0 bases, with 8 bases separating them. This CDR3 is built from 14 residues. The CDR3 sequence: CASSFRSTNYGYTF. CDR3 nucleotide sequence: TGTGCCAGCAGTTTCAGGAGTACTAACTATGGCTACACCTTC.

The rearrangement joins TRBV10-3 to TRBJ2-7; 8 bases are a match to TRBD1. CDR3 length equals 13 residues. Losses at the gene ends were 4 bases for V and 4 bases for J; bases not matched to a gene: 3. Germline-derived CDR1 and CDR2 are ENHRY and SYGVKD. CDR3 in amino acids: CAISGDRRYEQYF. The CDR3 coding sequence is TGTGCCATCAGTGGGGACAGGAGATACGAGCAGTACTTC.

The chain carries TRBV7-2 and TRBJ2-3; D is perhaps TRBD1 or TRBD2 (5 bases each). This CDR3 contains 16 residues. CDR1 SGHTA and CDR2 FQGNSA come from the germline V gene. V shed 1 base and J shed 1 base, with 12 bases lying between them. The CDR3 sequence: CASSLVPGPRTDTQYF. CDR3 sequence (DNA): TGTGCCAGCAGCTTAGTTCCGGGACCCCGCACAGATACGCAGTATTTT.

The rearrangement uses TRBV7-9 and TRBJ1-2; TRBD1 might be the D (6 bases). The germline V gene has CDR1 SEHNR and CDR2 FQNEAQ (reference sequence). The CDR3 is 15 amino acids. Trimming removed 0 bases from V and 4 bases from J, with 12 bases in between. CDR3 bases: TGTGCCAGCAGCTTAGCTCGGACAGACTCCTATGGCTACACCTTC. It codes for CASSLARTDSYGYTF.

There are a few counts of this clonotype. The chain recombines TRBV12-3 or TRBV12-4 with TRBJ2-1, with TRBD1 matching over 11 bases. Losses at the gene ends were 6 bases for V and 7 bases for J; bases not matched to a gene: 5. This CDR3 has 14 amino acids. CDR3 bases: TGTGCCAGCAGGTGGACAGGGGGCGCGAATGAGCAGTTCTTC. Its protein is CASRWTGGANEQFF.

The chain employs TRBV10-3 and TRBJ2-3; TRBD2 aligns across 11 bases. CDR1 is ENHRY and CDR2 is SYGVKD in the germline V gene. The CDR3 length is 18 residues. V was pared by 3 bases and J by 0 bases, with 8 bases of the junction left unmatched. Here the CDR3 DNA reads TGTGCCATCAGTGAAGACCTCGGGACTAGCGGTAGCACAGATACGCAGTATTTT. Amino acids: CAISEDLGTSGSTDTQYF.

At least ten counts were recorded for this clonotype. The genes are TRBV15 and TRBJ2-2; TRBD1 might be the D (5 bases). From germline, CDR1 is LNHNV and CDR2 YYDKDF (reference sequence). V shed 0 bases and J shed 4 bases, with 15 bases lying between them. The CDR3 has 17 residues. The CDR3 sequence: CATSRDQGARFTGELFF. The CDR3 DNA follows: TGTGCCACCAGCAGAGACCAAGGGGCCCGGTTCACCGGGGAGCTGTTTTTT.

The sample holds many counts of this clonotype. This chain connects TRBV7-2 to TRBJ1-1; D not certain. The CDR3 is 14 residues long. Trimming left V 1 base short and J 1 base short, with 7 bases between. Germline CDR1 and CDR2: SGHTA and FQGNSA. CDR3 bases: TGTGCCAGCAGCTTAGTTTCAGGGAACACTGAAGCTTTCTTT. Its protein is CASSLVSGNTEAFF.

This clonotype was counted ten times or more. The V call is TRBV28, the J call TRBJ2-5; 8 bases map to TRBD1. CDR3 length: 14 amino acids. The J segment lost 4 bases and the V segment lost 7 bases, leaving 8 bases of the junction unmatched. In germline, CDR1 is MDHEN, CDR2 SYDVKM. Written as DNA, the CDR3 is TGTGCCAGCACCTTAAACGGACAGGGAGAGACCCAGTACTTC. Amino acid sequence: CASTLNGQGETQYF.

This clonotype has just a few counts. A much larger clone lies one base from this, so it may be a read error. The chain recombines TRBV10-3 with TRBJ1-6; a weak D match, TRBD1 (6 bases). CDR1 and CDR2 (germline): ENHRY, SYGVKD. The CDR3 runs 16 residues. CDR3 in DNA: TGTGACATCAGTGAGACCGGACAGAGGGCCGGTTCACCCCTCCACTTT. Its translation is CDISETGQRAGSPLHF.

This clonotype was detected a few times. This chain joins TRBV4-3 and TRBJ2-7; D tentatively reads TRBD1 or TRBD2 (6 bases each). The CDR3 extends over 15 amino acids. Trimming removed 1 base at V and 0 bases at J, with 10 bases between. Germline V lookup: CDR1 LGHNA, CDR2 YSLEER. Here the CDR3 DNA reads TGCGCCAGCAGCCAAGTAGCGGACAGCTCCTACGAGCAGTACTTC. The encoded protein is CASSQVADSSYEQYF.

CDR3 residues: CASSLPRGTSYEQYF. CDR3 DNA: TGTGCCAGCTCTCTCCCCCGTGGAACCTCCTACGAGCAGTACTTC. The chain links TRBV7-2 to TRBJ2-7; D gene ambiguous. CDR1 and CDR2 from the germline V gene are SGHTA and FQGNSA. The CDR3 has 15 residues. Trimming cost V 8 bases and J 0 bases, with 17 bases left between them.

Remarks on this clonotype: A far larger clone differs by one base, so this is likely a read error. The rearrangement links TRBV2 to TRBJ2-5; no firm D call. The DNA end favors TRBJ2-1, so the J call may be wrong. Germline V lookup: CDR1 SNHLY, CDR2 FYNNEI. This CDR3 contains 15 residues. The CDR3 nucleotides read TGTGCCAGCAGCTTAGAGGCTATCGAGGTAAATGAGCAGTTCTTC. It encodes CASSLEAIEVNEQFF.

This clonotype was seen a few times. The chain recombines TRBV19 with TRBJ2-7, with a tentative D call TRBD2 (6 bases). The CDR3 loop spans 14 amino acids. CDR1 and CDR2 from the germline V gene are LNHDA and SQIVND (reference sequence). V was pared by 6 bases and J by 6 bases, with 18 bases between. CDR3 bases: TGTGCCAGTAGCGAGATGTACGGGAGTCGCGAGCAGTACTTC. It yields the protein CASSEMYGSREQYF.

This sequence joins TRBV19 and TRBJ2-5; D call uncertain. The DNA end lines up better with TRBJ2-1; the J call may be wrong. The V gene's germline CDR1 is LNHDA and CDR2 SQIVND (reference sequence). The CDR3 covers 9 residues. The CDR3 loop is CASSIRQFF. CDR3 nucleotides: TGTGCCAGTAGTATACGGCAGTTCTTC.

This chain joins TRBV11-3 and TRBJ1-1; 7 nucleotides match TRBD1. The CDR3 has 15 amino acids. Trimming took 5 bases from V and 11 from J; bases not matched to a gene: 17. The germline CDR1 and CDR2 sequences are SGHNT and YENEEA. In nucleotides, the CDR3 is TGTGCCAGCAGCCCCGGGACAGCGGCCGTCGGCGAGGCTTTCTTT. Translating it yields CASSPGTAAVGEAFF.

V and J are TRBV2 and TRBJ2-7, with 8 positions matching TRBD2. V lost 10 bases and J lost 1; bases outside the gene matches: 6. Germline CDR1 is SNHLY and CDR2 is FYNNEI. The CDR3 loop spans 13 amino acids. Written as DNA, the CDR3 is TGTGCCATCACTAGCGGAGTGTCCTACGAGCAGTACTTC. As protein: CAITSGVSYEQYF.

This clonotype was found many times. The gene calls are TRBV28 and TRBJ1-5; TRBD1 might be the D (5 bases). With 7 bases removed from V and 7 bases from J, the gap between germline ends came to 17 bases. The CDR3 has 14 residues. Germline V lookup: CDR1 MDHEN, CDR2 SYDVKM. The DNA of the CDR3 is TGTGCCAGCACCCGGGGCAGGGCTAGGCAGCCCCAGCATTTT. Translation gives CASTRGRARQPQHF.

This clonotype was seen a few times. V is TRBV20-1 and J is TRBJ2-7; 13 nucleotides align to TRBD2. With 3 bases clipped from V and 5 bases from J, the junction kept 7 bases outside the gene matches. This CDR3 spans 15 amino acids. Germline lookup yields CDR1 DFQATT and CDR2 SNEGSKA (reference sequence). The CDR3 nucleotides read TGCAGTGCTAGGTTCACTAGCGGGAGGGCCCACGAGCAGTACTTC. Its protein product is CSARFTSGRAHEQYF.

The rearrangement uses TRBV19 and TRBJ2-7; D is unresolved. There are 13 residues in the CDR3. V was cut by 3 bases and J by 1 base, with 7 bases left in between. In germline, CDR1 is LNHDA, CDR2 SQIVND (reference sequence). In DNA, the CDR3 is TGTGCCAGTAGTATGTTAGCATCCTACGAGCAGTACTTC. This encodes CASSMLASYEQYF.

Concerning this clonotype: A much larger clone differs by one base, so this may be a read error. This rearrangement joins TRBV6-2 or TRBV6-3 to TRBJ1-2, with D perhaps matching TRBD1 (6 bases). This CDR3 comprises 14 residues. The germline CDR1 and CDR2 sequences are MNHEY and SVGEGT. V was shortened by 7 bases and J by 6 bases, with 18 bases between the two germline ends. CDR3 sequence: CASTQGNRHHGYTF. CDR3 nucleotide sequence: TGTGCCAGCACCCAGGGGAACAGGCACCATGGCTACACCTTC.

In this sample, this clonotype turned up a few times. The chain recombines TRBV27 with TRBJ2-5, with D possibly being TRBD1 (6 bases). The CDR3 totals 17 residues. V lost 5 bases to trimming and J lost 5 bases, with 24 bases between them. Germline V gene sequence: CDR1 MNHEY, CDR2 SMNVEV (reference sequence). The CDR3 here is CASSAGTSVLNRETQYF. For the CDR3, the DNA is TGTGCCAGCAGTGCCGGGACAAGCGTTCTTAATCGGGAGACCCAGTACTTC.

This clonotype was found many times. The CDR3 DNA reads TGTGCCAGCAGCCGCGGACGGACCTACGAGCAGTACTTC. Protein: CASSRGRTYEQYF. V is TRBV7-9 and J is TRBJ2-7, with D unclear. This CDR3 is built from 13 residues. Germline CDR1 SEHNR, CDR2 FQNEAQ (reference sequence). Trimming removed 5 bases at V and 2 bases at J, with 10 bases between. Full variable domain (missing parts from reference TRBV7-9 and TRBJ2-7): DTGVSQNPRHKITKRGQNVTFRCDPISEHNRLYWYRQTLGQGPEFLTYFQNEAQLEKSRLLSDRFSAERPKGSFSTLEIQRTEQGDSAMYLCASSRGRTYEQYFGPGTRLTVT.